This T cell receptor beta chain was captured by sequencing in a study of blood T cells in healthy people across ages. Study observations and caveats: Roughly linear declines in TCR beta diversity per million T cells occurred with age.

Through a sample-barcoded 5' primer and a J-beta primer mix, a second PCR was run for roughly 7 to 11 cycles. TCRdb independently ran MiXCR on the 5' RACE reads; one entry per CDR3 protein. The profile shows about 800,000 distinct CDR3 sequences, over 45% of them singletons. Regarding this clonotype: Its target is not known.

Per the germline V gene, CDR1 is MDHEN and CDR2 is SYDVKM. The CDR3 contains 14 residues. V lost 5 bases and J lost 1, with 11 bases in between. Sequencing was done on a sample of blood. The sequence was collected from a man under 40 in good health. J is TRBJ2-5 and V is TRBV28, with D hard to call. The CDR3 is CASSVRRIQETQYF. DNA for the CDR3: TGTGCCAGCAGTGTCCGGCGGATCCAAGAGACCCAGTACTTC.